This entry concerns a single T cell receptor (beta chain). Its target is not known. This specimen belongs to a study of T cell responses to AZD1222 COVID-19 vaccine. Study findings and constraints: Clonal diversity was possibly underestimated, and white British individuals and females predominated among donors. Variant regions that are unmutated are reportedly the target of nearly half of spike-specific TCRs.

TCRdb's table, derived via immunoSEQ multiplex PCR, lists solely in-frame clones and lacks some. This sample has 85,000 to 130,000 clones, with 85% to 90% found just once. V shed 1 base and J shed 3 bases, with 11 bases lying between them. CDR3 length equals 15 residues. Germline-derived CDR1 and CDR2 are SGDLS and YYNGEE. The origin of this receptor is an adult in good health. The V call is TRBV9, the J call TRBJ2-1; maybe TRBD2 (6 bases). The source material was peripheral blood, sampled on day 0 of AZD1222 vaccination. The CDR3 coding sequence is TGTGCCAGCAGCGTAACGGTAGCGGTCTACAATGAGCAGTTCTTC. Protein: CASSVTVAVYNEQFF.